Given below is one T cell receptor (beta chain) in context. Its antigen is not identified. TCRdb fed the 5' RACE reads into MiXCR, producing one record per CDR3 protein. This table holds roughly 44,000 distinct CDR3 sequences, about 6% found once. This sample is drawn from a study of neurological immune-mediated disorders. Findings and caveats of the study: None of the CDR3 amino acid sequences of expanded clones recurred across subjects, suggesting private repertoires in all groups.

J lost 5 bases, V lost 4 bases, and 5 bases had no gene match. Germline V lookup: CDR1 SGHRS, CDR2 YFSETQ. The CDR3 has 15 amino acids. This rearrangement joins TRBV5-1 to TRBJ2-1, with 11 bases lining up with TRBD2. Sequenced sample: CD4+ T cells from blood. This sequence was found in a middle-aged woman in good health. This CDR3 is CASSLTSGIHNEQFF. The CDR3 DNA is TGCGCCAGCAGCCTGACTAGCGGGATCCACAATGAGCAGTTCTTC.